This entry describes one T cell receptor beta chain. There is no known antigen for this receptor. Base-call qualities are not available, and no considerably larger clone is one nucleotide away. The data stem from a study of Ad26.COV2.S vaccination and SARS-CoV-2 variants (dated by TCRdb to 2020 to 2022). Some background on the complete study: Vaccine-arm donors were drawn from COV1001, a multicentre, randomized, double-blind, placebo-controlled phase I-IIa trial of Ad26.COV2.S in healthy adults. Trial participants were randomized into five groups of five: low-dose or high-dose Ad26.COV2.S given once or twice, or placebo on both occasions. Ad26.COV2.S was administered intramuscularly at 5 x 10^10 or 1 x 10^11 viral particles, either as a single shot or as two shots given 56 days apart. A total of roughly 32 samples were included in the TCR-sequenced set, comprising approximately 20 Ad26.COV2.S vaccine recipients, 5 placebo recipients and 8 SARS-CoV-2 convalescent individuals. Investigators remained blinded to trial group allocation during experiments and outcome assessment. Sequencing of the TCRbeta repertoire served to evaluate the specificity and breadth of SARS-CoV-2-reactive T cell receptors following Ad26.COV2.S vaccination. The study at large found these results: Comparing responses between vaccine doses or regimens was not something the study was powered to do. After vaccination, substantial breadth of spike-specific CD8+ and CD4+ T cell responses was reported. Comparable non-spike TCR breadth was observed between vaccine and placebo recipients, consistent with only spike being contained in the vaccine. The authors noted that total T cell responses may have been underestimated by the TCR breadth and depth analyses. Higher spike-specific TCR breadth was observed in Ad26.COV2.S recipients than in placebo recipients (P = 0.0014).

The immunoSEQ Assay was the method used to sequence TCRbeta CDR3 regions. After extraction, genomic DNA underwent amplification by bias-controlled multiplex PCR, followed by high-throughput sequencing. The original pipeline was this. To quantify the absolute abundance of each unique TCRbeta CDR3 region, sequences were collapsed and filtered. T cell fraction was estimated by normalization of TCRbeta template counts to usable DNA, with usable DNA being measured through amplification of reference genes present in all nucleated cells. Repertoire TCRs were annotated as SARS-CoV-2-specific when V gene, CDR3 amino acid sequence and J gene were exactly matched to a known reactive TCR set. MIRA supplied the reference SARS-CoV-2 TCR set, which was filtered for enrichment in COVID-19-positive ImmuneCODE repertoires so that public or cross-reactive TCRs were removed. Using the MIRA antigens, annotated TCRs were further analysed by specific ORF or by position within an ORF. Breadth was defined as annotated unique rearrangements over total unique productive rearrangements; depth was the summed frequency of those rearrangements. Two-sided Wilcoxon rank-sum tests were applied when comparing TCR breadth between groups. TCRdb carries this immuneACCESS record with in-frame sequences only. Its versions omit some clonotypes, under half of them owing to an unresolved V gene in the studies checked, with the rest unexplained. V, J and clone size reflect that table, while D and trimming were determined from the DNA. The sample data list roughly 350,000 clones, and over 75% of these were observed just once. Roughly 3.6% of the sample is held by the ten biggest clonotypes.

Taken with the paper, the label for treatment or condition translates to: around 19 received Ad26.COV2.S at low or high dose, single or two shots; a few received placebo; per-sample allocation not given. For vaccine and placebo recipients, the sequenced repertoires came from samples collected on day 63 after the first injection. Between 29 July and 7 August 2020, Cohort 1b enrolled 20 to 30 adults aged 18-55 years at one site in Boston, USA. Ad26.COV2.S was a replication-incompetent adenovirus type 26 vector that expressed a prefusion-stabilized SARS-CoV-2 spike protein derived from the original Wuhan strain. V is reduced by 5 bases and J by 0 bases, leaving a spacing of 1 base between them. CDR3 length: 11 amino acids, cysteine to phenylalanine. The CDR3 DNA has 33 bases and is translated from base 1. CDR1 and CDR2 (KGHSH, LQKENI) derive from the germline V gene.

The sequence derives from a person aged 18 to 59 who received the Ad26.COV2.S COVID-19 vaccine or a placebo. The sequence joins TRBV18 to TRBJ2-5; no D segment can be confidently identified. Sequencing used peripheral blood, obtained in a trial of Ad26.COV2.S vaccine versus placebo. The DNA is as follows: TGTGCCAGCTCATACCAAGAGACCCAGTACTTC. Its product reads: CASSYQETQYF.